The TCR beta chain under discussion was sequenced for a study of T cells in women clearing cervical HPV infection. Study-wide background: Cases were women with histologically confirmed HPV16-related CIN3 or worse, including a couple of invasive cancers. HLA type could not be excluded as a confounder. Study-level findings and limits: Associations may precede or follow infection; HPV-specific or memory T cells were not isolated. Unknown T-cell numbers per sample may underlie the richness differences.

V shed 2 bases, J shed 4 bases, and the junction held 6 bases outside the gene matches. From germline, CDR1 is SGHDT and CDR2 YYEEEE. This CDR3 has 15 amino acids. As regards this clone: The antigen is undetermined. The sequence runs out 3 residues before the end of the CDR3; the remainder is reconstructed from the germline J gene.

Sequencing used immunoSEQ multiplex PCR; TCRdb keeps in-frame clones, though not all of them. The listing contains under 30,000 clones. The chain links TRBV5-6 to TRBJ1-2; 9 bases fit TRBD1. What was sequenced was blood buffy coat. The origin of this receptor is a woman aged 18 to 75 with a cervical HPV16 infection that either progressed to CIN3+ or cleared (not recorded which). CDR3 bases read: TGTGCCAGCAGCTTTGGGACAGGGACGTTCTATGGC. Translation: CASSFGTGTFYG. The CDR3, in full, reads CASSFGTGTFYGYTF.